The rows below give T cell receptor beta chains drawn from one sample of a study of shared clonotypes between healthy human individuals. Measured with immunoSEQ multiplex PCR; TCRdb has only the in-frame clones, and not every one. Of 650,000 to 700,000 clones in the sample, about nine tenths were seen once. Sequenced: memory CD8+ T cells from PBMCs. The receptors shown here come from a man between 18 and 35 years old in good health. Some clones in this sample may be carry-over from other donors' samples. The CDR3 runs from the conserved cysteine through the conserved F or W.

>TRBV5-6|TRBJ1-1
CASSLGGRVGAFF
>TRBV6-4|TRBJ2-1
CASSSLRERDNEQFF
>TRBV6-4|TRBJ2-1
CASSSLGLAGGPGEQFF
>TRBV19|TRBJ1-1
CASSIDREGTEAFF
>TRBV5-1|TRBJ1-2
CASSLLGGDYGYTF
>TRBV29-1|TRBJ2-1
CSASGQTSSYNEQFF
>TRBV27|TRBJ2-7
CASRIHSGSLGEQYF
>TRBV4-1|TRBJ2-1
CASSQFGRTFTNEQFF
>TRBV27|TRBJ2-1
CASSFTGSSYNEQFF
>TRBV28|TRBJ2-7
CASSLRTSGSAYEQYF
>TRBV29-1|TRBJ2-7
CSVELQGSSYEQYF
>TRBV9|TRBJ2-1
CASSVVGTSSYNEQFF
>TRBV6-1|TRBJ1-1
CASSGRDRNTEAFF
>TRBV27|TRBJ2-7
CASSLGTGAYEQYF
>TRBV6-5|TRBJ1-1
CASSLGQLNTEAFF
>TRBV11-2|TRBJ1-1
CASSLKQGSNTEAFF
>TRBV10-3|TRBJ2-7
CAISARTSGMVPYEQYF
>TRBV5-6|TRBJ2-2
CASSTAGGDTGELFF
>TRBV27|TRBJ2-1
CASTSGTVNNEQFF
>TRBV4-1|TRBJ2-7
CASSLRQGAYEQYF
>TRBV9|TRBJ2-5
CASSVLGTLQETQYF
>TRBV5-4|TRBJ1-1
CASSSETGIQRGAEAFF
>TRBV27|TRBJ1-1
CASSLIAGAEAFF
>TRBV4-1|TRBJ2-1
CASSQDRAGSYNEQFF
>TRBV9|TRBJ1-2
CASSSGQGLNYGYTF
>TRBV9|TRBJ2-3
CASSHDGYTDTQYF
>TRBV7-9|TRBJ1-1
CASTLGSGTEAFF
>TRBV7-7|TRBJ2-1
CASSSRLAWDEQFF
>TRBV11-2|TRBJ2-7
CASSIGLAGGFYEQYF
>TRBV6-6|TRBJ1-2
CASSYGTGGEGYTF
>TRBV5-4|TRBJ1-2
CASSFTGVSYGYTF
>TRBV25-1|TRBJ2-5
CASSDTGKQETQYF
>TRBV2|TRBJ2-5
CARESDRDPKETQYF
>TRBV11-2|TRBJ2-7
CASSSVPGPSSYEQYF
>TRBV10-1|TRBJ1-5
CASTITGHSQHF
>TRBV28|TRBJ2-7
CASSSWDRPSYEQYF
>TRBV27|TRBJ2-3
CASSLITSHGADTQYF
>TRBV7-2|TRBJ2-7
CASSLGDSYEQYF
>TRBV7-2|TRBJ2-2
CASSPRARELFF
>TRBV29-1|TRBJ1-1
CSVEGGSLNTEAFF
>TRBV27|TRBJ2-7
CASTLLPPGHEQYF
>TRBV7-3|TRBJ2-1
CASSLVLAAYNEQFF
>TRBV6-1|TRBJ2-1
CASSEAGRSEFF
>TRBV28|TRBJ1-4
CASSLVALNGEKLFF
>TRBV7-8|TRBJ2-2
CASSQRAGTGELFF
>TRBV25-1|TRBJ2-1
CASSESGPPGYNEQFF
>TRBV5-1|TRBJ1-2
CASSLDGRLGSGYTF
>TRBV28|TRBJ2-7
CASSPRRIEQYF
>TRBV4-3|TRBJ2-7
CASSQGRWREGRSYEQYF